Following are 16 T cell receptor beta chains from one sample sequenced in a study of T-cell memory formation after mild COVID-19. TCRdb passed the 5' RACE reads through MiXCR, listing each CDR3 protein once. The data show approximately 40,000 distinct CDR3 sequences, roughly an eighth seen once. Material: PBMCs or a T cell subset sorted from them (not recorded which). The receptors originated from a man younger than 35 who had mild COVID-19 (a few samples of this study predate the infection). Cell type and time point are not known.

Ten or more counts support this clonotype. This chain joins TRBV20-1 and TRBJ1-2; tentative D call: TRBD1 (5 bases). Trimming left V 6 bases short and J 0 bases short, with 14 bases between. Germline lookup yields CDR1 DFQATT and CDR2 SNEGSKA (reference sequence). This CDR3 comprises 14 residues. The CDR3: CSAPEGITNYGYTF. Here the CDR3 DNA reads TGCAGTGCGCCGGAGGGGATTACTAACTATGGCTACACCTTC.

This clonotype is labeled as medium-sized. The chain carries TRBV6-1 and TRBJ2-5; 12 nucleotides align to TRBD2. J was trimmed by 2 bases and V by 2 bases; bases with no gene match: 0. Germline assignment: CDR1 MNHNS and CDR2 SASEGT. There are 15 residues in the CDR3. The CDR3 loop is CASSELAGGQETQYF. The CDR3 DNA is TGTGCCAGCAGTGAACTAGCGGGGGGGCAAGAGACCCAGTACTTC.

This clonotype was counted ten times or more. J is TRBJ2-7 and V is TRBV2, with 14 bases aligning to TRBD2. The V and J ends lost 7 bases and 4 bases, in that order; junction bases with no gene match: 6. The CDR3 extends over 15 amino acids. The V gene's germline CDR1 is SNHLY and CDR2 FYNNEI. The CDR3 here is CASKPGLAGAYEQYV. Here the CDR3 DNA reads TGTGCCAGCAAACCGGGACTAGCGGGGGCGTACGAGCAGTACGTC.

This clonotype was counted many times. The V call is TRBV7-9, the J call TRBJ2-3; 11 nucleotides align to TRBD1. The CDR3 extends over 16 amino acids. The junction had 5 bases not matched to a gene; V was cut back by 5 bases and J by 1 base. The germline gives CDR1 SEHNR, CDR2 FQNEAQ (reference sequence). This CDR3 reads CASSRRDRGGTDTQYF. DNA for the CDR3: TGTGCCAGCAGCCGTCGGGACAGGGGGGGCACAGATACGCAGTATTTT.

This clonotype was observed at least ten times. V usage is TRBV4-3 and J usage is TRBJ2-5; D remains unclear. The germline CDR1 and CDR2 sequences are LGHNA and YSLEER. The germline V and J ends were trimmed by 6 bases and 5 bases, with 16 bases remaining between them. The length of the CDR3 is 14 residues. CDR3 residues: CASSKGVFQETQYF. The CDR3 DNA reads as TGCGCCAGCAGTAAGGGTGTTTTTCAGGAGACCCAGTACTTC.

Many counts were recorded for this clonotype. The chain joins TRBV7-9 to TRBJ2-7; the D gene is possibly TRBD1 (6 bases). The CDR3 has 15 residues. V lost 7 bases and J lost 0, with 16 bases in between. Germline loops: CDR1 SEHNR, CDR2 FQNEAQ (reference sequence). In nucleotides, the CDR3 is TGTGCCAGCAAAGGTCTGAAGGGGGACTCCTACGAGCAGTACTTC. Translated: CASKGLKGDSYEQYF.

The chain joins TRBV7-2 to TRBJ1-1; 7 bases are shared with TRBD1. The CDR3 extends over 15 amino acids. Germline assignment: CDR1 SGHTA and CDR2 FQGNSA. Trimming removed 5 bases from V and 0 bases from J; junction bases left unmatched: 6. This CDR3 is CASSPSQGVNTEAFF. The CDR3 region has the DNA TGTGCCAGCAGCCCCAGTCAGGGGGTGAACACTGAAGCTTTCTTT.

This clonotype was recorded at least ten times. The V and J genes are TRBV6-5 and TRBJ2-3, with D possibly TRBD1 on 6 matching bases. V was pared by 5 bases and J by 4 bases, with 16 bases between. CDR1 and CDR2 (germline): MNHEY, SVGAGI. CDR3 size: 15 residues. The CDR3 DNA follows: TGTGCCAGCAGTCCCGGGACATTGGGCCCAGATACGCAGTATTTT. Amino acids: CASSPGTLGPDTQYF.

V is TRBV5-1 and J is TRBJ2-4; D is perhaps TRBD1 or TRBD2 (5 bases each). V lost 2 bases and J 0 bases, leaving 12 bases between the germline ends. Germline CDR1 reads SGHRS; CDR2 reads YFSETQ. The CDR3 has 16 amino acids. CDR3: CASSFAGTLAKNIQYF. The CDR3 region has the DNA TGCGCCAGCAGCTTCGCAGGGACCCTAGCCAAAAACATTCAGTACTTC.

This rearrangement joins TRBV7-8 to TRBJ2-2, with D possibly being TRBD1 or TRBD2 (6 bases each). V dropped 4 bases and J dropped 6 bases, with 12 bases sitting between them. Germline lookup yields CDR1 SGHVS and CDR2 FQNEAQ. The CDR3 runs to 14 residues. The CDR3 nucleotides read TGTGCCAGCAGCTCGGACAGACTAGCCGGGGAGCTGTTTTTT. Protein sequence: CASSSDRLAGELFF.

This clonotype was seen many times. V usage is TRBV5-4 and J usage is TRBJ2-3; TRBD2 aligns across 10 bases. The germline CDR1 and CDR2 sequences are SGHNT and YYREEE (reference sequence). The CDR3 sequence is 18 residues long. J gave up 1 base and V 0 bases, and 8 bases lay outside the gene matches. CDR3 DNA sequence: TGTGCCAGCAGCTTGGCGAAGCGGGGGGGCCCTGGCACAGATACGCAGTATTTT. As protein: CASSLAKRGGPGTDTQYF.

This clonotype has a count of ten or more. This chain uses TRBV20-1 with TRBJ1-5; no reliable D call. V lost 3 bases and J 2 bases, leaving 17 bases between the germline ends. The CDR3 loop spans 16 amino acids. Germline V CDR1 and CDR2: DFQATT, SNEGSKA (reference sequence). In nucleotides, the CDR3 is TGCAGTGCTAGTGGGCGCCGGTATGTGGGCAATCAGCCCCAGCATTTT. It yields the protein CSASGRRYVGNQPQHF.

Of note for this clonotype: Since a much larger clone is just one base distant, this may be a read error. The chain recombines TRBV6-6 with TRBJ1-6; D might be TRBD1 (6 bases). Germline values: CDR1 MNHNY, CDR2 SVGAGI (reference sequence). The CDR3 consists of 13 residues. CDR3 DNA sequence: TGTGCCAGCAGTTACACAGGGTTGGCACCCCACCACTTT. Its translation is CASSYTGLAPHHF.

In this sample, this clonotype turned up a few times. The chain's CDR3 is CSASGGSTDTQYF. CDR3 bases: TGCAGCGCAAGCGGGGGTAGCACAGATACGCAGTATTTT. The chain couples TRBV29-1 to TRBJ2-3, with 8 nucleotides matching TRBD2. The germline CDR1 and CDR2 sequences are SQVTM and ANQGSEA. V lost 7 bases, J lost 0 bases, and 3 bases stayed unmatched. CDR3 size: 13 residues.

Ten or more counts support this clonotype. The chain carries TRBV6-5 and TRBJ2-2; D gene uncertain. The CDR3 has 11 amino acids. The germline V gene has CDR1 MNHEY and CDR2 SVGAGI. With 6 bases removed from V and 3 bases from J, the gap between germline ends came to 2 bases. The CDR3 region is CASRDTGELFF. The DNA for the CDR3 is TGTGCCAGCAGGGACACCGGGGAGCTGTTTTTT.

The chain uses TRBV6-1 and TRBJ1-2, with TRBD1 matching 9 bases. The CDR3 is 15 residues long. Germline CDR1 reads MNHNS; CDR2 reads SASEGT. V gave up 3 bases and J gave up 7 bases; unmatched junction bases: 9. This CDR3 is CASSEMPGQGRGYTF. CDR3 nucleotide sequence: TGTGCCAGCAGTGAGATGCCGGGACAGGGACGTGGCTACACCTTC.